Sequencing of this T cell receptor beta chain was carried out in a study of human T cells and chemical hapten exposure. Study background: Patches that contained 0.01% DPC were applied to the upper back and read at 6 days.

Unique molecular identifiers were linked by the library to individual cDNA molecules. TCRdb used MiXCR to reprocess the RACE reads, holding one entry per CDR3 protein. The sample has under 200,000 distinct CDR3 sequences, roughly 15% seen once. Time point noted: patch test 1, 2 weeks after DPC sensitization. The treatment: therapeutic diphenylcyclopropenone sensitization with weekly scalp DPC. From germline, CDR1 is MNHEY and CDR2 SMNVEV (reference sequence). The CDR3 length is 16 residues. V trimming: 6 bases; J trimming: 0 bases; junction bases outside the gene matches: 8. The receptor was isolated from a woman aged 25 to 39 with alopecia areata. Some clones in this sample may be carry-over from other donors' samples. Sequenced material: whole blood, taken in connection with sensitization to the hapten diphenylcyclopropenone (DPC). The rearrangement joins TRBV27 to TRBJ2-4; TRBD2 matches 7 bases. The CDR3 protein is CASSPTSATAKNIQYF. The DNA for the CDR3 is TGTGCCAGCAGCCCAACTAGCGCGACAGCCAAAAACATTCAGTACTTC.